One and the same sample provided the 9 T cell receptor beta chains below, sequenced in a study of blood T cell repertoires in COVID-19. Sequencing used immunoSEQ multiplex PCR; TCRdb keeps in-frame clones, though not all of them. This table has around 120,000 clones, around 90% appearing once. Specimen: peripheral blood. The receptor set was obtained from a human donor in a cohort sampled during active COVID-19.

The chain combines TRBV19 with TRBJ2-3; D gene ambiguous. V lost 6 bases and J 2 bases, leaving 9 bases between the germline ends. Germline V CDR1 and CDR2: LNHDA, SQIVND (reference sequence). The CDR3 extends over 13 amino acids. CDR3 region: CASRRQSTDTQYF. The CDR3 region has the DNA TGTGCCAGTAGGCGGCAGTCCACAGATACGCAGTATTTT.

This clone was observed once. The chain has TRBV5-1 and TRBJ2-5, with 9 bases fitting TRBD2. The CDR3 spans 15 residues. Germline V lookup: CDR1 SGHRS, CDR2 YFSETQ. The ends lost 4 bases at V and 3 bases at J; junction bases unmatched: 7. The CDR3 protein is CASSVSGRVEETQYF. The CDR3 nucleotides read TGCGCCAGCAGCGTTAGCGGGAGAGTTGAAGAGACCCAGTACTTC.

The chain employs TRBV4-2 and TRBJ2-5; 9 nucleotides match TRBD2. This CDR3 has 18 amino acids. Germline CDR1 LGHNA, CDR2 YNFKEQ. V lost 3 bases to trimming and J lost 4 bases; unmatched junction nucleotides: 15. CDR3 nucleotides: TGTGCCAGCAGCCATGGAACTAGCGGGCACCCTTGGGGAGAGACCCAGTACTTC. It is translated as CASSHGTSGHPWGETQYF.

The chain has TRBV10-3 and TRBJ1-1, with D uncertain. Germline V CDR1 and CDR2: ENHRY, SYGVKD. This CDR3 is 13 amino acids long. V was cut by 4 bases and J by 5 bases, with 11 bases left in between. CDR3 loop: CAISGRGGTEAFF. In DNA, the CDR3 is TGTGCCATCAGTGGTCGGGGTGGGACTGAAGCTTTCTTT.

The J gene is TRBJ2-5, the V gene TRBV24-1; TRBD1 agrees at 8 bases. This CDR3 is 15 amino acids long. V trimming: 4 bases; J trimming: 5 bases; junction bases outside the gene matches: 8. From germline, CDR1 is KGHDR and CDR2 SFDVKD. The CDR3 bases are TGTGCCACCAGTGACTCGGACAGGGTTAGGGAGACCCAGTACTTC. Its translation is CATSDSDRVRETQYF.

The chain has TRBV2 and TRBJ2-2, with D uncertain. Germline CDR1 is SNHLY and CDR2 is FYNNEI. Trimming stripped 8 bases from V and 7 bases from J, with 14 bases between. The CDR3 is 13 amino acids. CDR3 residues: CASSGTVYGELFF. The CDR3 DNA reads TGTGCCAGCTCAGGAACAGTGTACGGGGAGCTGTTTTTT.

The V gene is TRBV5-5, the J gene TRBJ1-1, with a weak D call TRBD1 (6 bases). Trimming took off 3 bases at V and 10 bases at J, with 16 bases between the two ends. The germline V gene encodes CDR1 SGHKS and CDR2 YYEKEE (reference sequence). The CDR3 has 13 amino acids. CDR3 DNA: TGTGCCAGCAGCTCGGGAGGGGGGTTGAGAGCTTTCTTT. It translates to CASSSGGGLRAFF.

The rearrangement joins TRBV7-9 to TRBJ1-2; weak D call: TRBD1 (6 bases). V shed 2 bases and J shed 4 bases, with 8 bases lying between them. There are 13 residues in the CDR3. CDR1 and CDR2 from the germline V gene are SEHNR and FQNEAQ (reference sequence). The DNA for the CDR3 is TGTGCCAGCAGCTTAACAGGGTCCTATGGCTACACCTTC. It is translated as CASSLTGSYGYTF.

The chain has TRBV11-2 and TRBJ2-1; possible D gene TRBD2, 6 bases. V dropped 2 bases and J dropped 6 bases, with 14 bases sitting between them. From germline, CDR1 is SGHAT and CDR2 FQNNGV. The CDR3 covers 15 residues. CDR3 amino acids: CASSLTGTSANEQFF. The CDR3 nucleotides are TGTGCCAGCAGCTTAACCGGGACTTCGGCCAATGAGCAGTTCTTC.